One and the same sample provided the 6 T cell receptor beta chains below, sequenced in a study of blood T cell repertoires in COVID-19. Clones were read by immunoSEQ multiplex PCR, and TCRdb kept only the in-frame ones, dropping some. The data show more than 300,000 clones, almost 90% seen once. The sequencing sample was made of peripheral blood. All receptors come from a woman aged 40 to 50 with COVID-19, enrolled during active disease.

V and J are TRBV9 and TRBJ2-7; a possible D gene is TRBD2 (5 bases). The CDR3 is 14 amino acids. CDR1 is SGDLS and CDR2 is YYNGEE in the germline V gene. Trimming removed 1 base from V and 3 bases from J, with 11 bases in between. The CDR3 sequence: CASSVSTEGYEQYF. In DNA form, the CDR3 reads TGTGCCAGCAGCGTATCAACAGAGGGCTACGAGCAGTACTTC.

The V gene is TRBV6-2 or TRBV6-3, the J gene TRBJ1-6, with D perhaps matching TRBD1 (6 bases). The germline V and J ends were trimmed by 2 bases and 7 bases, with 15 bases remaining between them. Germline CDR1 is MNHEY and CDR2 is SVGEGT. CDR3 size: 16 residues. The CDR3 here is CASSYPRTVTNSPLHF. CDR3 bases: TGTGCCAGCAGTTACCCCAGGACAGTAACAAATTCACCCCTCCACTTT.

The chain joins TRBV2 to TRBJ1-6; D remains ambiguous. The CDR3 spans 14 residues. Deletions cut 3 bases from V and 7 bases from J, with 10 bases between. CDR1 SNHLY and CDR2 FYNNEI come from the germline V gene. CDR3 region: CASSEVPRNSPLHF. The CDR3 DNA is TGTGCCAGCAGTGAGGTTCCGCGGAATTCACCCCTCCACTTT. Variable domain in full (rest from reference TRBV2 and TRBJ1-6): EPEVTQTPSHQVTQMGQEVILRCVPISNHLYFYWYRQILGQKVEFLVSFYNNEISEKSEIFDDQFSVERPDGSNFTLKIRSTKLEDSAMYFCASSEVPRNSPLHFGNGTRLTVT.

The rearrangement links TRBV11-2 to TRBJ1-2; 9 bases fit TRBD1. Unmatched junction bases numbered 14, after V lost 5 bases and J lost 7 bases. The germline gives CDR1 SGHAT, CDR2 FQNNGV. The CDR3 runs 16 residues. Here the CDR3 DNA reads TGTGCCAGCAGCCGCACCACCGGGACAGGGCACCGTGGCTACACCTTC. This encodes CASSRTTGTGHRGYTF.

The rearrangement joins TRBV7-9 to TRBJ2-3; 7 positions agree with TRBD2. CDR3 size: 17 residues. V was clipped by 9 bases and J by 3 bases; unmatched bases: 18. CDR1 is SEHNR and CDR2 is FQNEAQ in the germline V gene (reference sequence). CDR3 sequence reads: CASSPFVGGEKTDTQYF. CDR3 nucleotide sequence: TGTGCCAGTTCCCCTTTTGTTGGGGGGGAGAAAACAGATACGCAGTATTTT.

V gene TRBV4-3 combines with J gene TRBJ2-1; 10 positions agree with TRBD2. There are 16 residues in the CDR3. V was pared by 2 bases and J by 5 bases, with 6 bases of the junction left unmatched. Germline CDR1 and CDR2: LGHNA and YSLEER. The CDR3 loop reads CASSQFGTSANNEQFF. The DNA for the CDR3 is TGCGCCAGCAGCCAATTCGGGACTAGCGCGAACAATGAGCAGTTCTTC.